The rows below give T cell receptor beta chains drawn from one sample of a study of blood T cell repertoires in COVID-19. Assay used: immunoSEQ multiplex PCR; TCRdb lists only in-frame clones, some missing. The sample has fewer than 50,000 clones, around four fifths seen once. The sequencing sample was made of peripheral blood. The receptors come from a woman older than 75 with active or convalescent COVID-19. The CDR3 runs from the conserved cysteine through the conserved F or W. D genes are given only for firm matches. Clone size is shown for a subset of rows, as once, few, many or a class of expanded clone.

v_gene	abundance	d_gene	j_gene	CDR3aa	CDR3nt
TRBV3-1/TRBV3-2	-	-	TRBJ1-2	CASSQELRSSYGYTF	TGTGCCAGCAGCCAAGAGTTGAGGTCCTCCTATGGCTACACCTTC
TRBV18	-	TRBD2	TRBJ2-5	CASSPTGTSGNQETQYF	TGTGCCAGCTCACCAACGGGGACTAGCGGGAACCAAGAGACCCAGTACTTC
TRBV7-7	-	-	TRBJ2-5	CASSSNLEDQETQYF	TGTGCTAGCAGCTCCAATCTCGAGGACCAAGAGACCCAGTACTTC
TRBV19	-	TRBD2	TRBJ2-1	CASSETLAGVEEQFF	TGTGCCAGTAGTGAAACTCTAGCGGGAGTCGAAGAGCAGTTCTTC
TRBV4-2	-	TRBD2	TRBJ2-7	CASSQSGGRALDEQYF	TGTGCCAGCAGCCAATCGGGCGGGAGGGCCCTCGACGAGCAGTACTTC
TRBV3-1/TRBV3-2	few	-	TRBJ1-5	CASSQAMEAQPQHF	TGTGCCAGCAGCCAAGCAATGGAGGCTCAGCCCCAGCATTTT
TRBV18	-	TRBD1	TRBJ2-1	CASSRGQDNEQFF	TGTGCCAGCTCACGGGGACAGGACAATGAGCAGTTCTTC
TRBV4-2	-	-	TRBJ1-4	CASSQEVPQGLSTNEKLFF	TGTGCCAGCAGCCAAGAAGTCCCACAGGGCCTTTCAACTAATGAAAAACTGTTTTTT
TRBV18	-	TRBD2	TRBJ2-3	CASSLNSGRGADTQYF	TGTGCCAGCTCACTCAATAGCGGGAGGGGAGCAGATACGCAGTATTTT
TRBV28	-	-	TRBJ2-2	CASSFSAGRSGELFF	TGTGCCAGCAGTTTTTCCGCAGGCAGGTCCGGGGAGCTGTTTTTT
TRBV28	-	TRBD1	TRBJ1-5	CASSSGQGNQPQHF	TGTGCCAGCAGTTCTGGACAGGGAAATCAGCCCCAGCATTTT
TRBV28	-	-	TRBJ1-3	CASREPTGSNSGNTIYF	TGTGCCAGCAGGGAGCCGACAGGTAGTAACTCTGGAAACACCATATATTTT
TRBV4-2	-	TRBD1	TRBJ1-5	CASSQDGTGTEPQHF	TGTGCCAGCAGCCAAGATGGGACAGGGACTGAGCCCCAGCATTTT
TRBV24-1	once	-	TRBJ1-5	CATRGSRRRAGNQPQHF	TGTGCCACCCGAGGAAGTAGAAGGCGGGCAGGCAATCAGCCCCAGCATTTT
TRBV7-3	-	-	TRBJ2-2	CASSLTGQGNTGELFF	TGTGCCAGCAGCTTAACGGGGCAGGGGAACACCGGGGAGCTGTTTTTT
TRBV7-9	-	-	TRBJ1-2	CASSSRQHYGYTF	TGTGCCAGCAGCTCCCGACAGCACTATGGCTACACCTTC
TRBV4-3	-	TRBD2	TRBJ2-1	CASSQDKGLAGGWNEQFF	TGCGCCAGCAGCCAAGATAAAGGATTAGCGGGAGGTTGGAATGAGCAGTTCTTC
TRBV6-2/TRBV6-3	-	TRBD1	TRBJ2-5	CASSYSYTGVEETQYF	TGTGCCAGCAGTTACTCGTATACAGGGGTGGAAGAGACCCAGTACTTC